Listed below are T cell receptor beta chains from one sample, sequenced in a study of graft-versus-host responses after intestinal transplantation. Which antigens these TCRs recognize remains unknown. Profiling relied on immunoSEQ multiplex PCR, and the TCRdb table lists in-frame clones only, not all of them. The sample holds 45,000 to 60,000 clones, 90% to 95% seen once. The sample here was unstimulated CD8+ T cells sorted from spleen or lymph node cells, taken before transplant. The source is a human donor who was the organ donor for an intestinal transplant. Each CDR3 is given with its conserved first and last residue. The D gene is left open where the match is weak. The listing skips clone size in some rows; elsewhere it reads once, few, many or a size class.

abundance | j_gene | d_gene | v_gene | CDR3nt | CDR3aa
- | TRBJ2-1 | - | TRBV7-9 | TGTGCCAGCAGCTTTGAGCTTTGGGAGCAGTTCTTC | CASSFELWEQFF
- | TRBJ1-2 | - | TRBV28 | TGTGCCAGCAGTGAGGGCAGCTATGGCTACACCTTC | CASSEGSYGYTF
- | TRBJ1-4 | - | TRBV19 | TGTGCCAGTAGTATAGACAGATATAATGAAAAACTGTTTTTT | CASSIDRYNEKLFF
once | TRBJ2-4 | - | TRBV28 | TGTGCCAGCAGACCAACTCGGGGGCTAGCCAAAAACATTCAGTACTTC | CASRPTRGLAKNIQYF
- | TRBJ2-4 | - | TRBV27 | TGTGCCAGCAGTTTCAGAACCGATAGTAGAAACATTCAGTACTTC | CASSFRTDSRNIQYF
- | TRBJ2-7 | - | TRBV12-5 | TGTGCTAGTGGCCCCTCCGGGGCCCCTCGGGACGAGCAGTACTTC | CASGPSGAPRDEQYF
- | TRBJ2-3 | TRBD2 | TRBV29-1 | TGCAGCGTTGTCCCGACTAGCGGGGGAACAGATACGCAGTATTTT | CSVVPTSGGTDTQYF
- | TRBJ1-6 | TRBD1 | TRBV5-5 | TGTGCCAGCAGCCCTCGGACAGGAATTAGCTCCTATAATTCACCCCTCCACTTT | CASSPRTGISSYNSPLHF
- | TRBJ1-4 | TRBD1 | TRBV7-6 | TGTGCCAGCAGCTTATATATTGGGGACAGCGATTCAACTAATGAAAAACTGTTTTTT | CASSLYIGDSDSTNEKLFF
- | TRBJ2-7 | - | TRBV19 | TGTGCCAGTAGTATTGGGTACCGCTCGGGAGACGAGCAGTACTTC | CASSIGYRSGDEQYF
once | TRBJ1-1 | - | TRBV11-3 | TGTGCCAGCAGCTGGCTAAGGGCGGGGGGAAAGAACACTGAAGCTTTCTTT | CASSWLRAGGKNTEAFF
- | TRBJ2-7 | - | TRBV5-5 | TGTGCCAGCAAAAAGGGGATTGACTACGAGCAGTACTTC | CASKKGIDYEQYF
- | TRBJ1-2 | - | TRBV6-6 | TGTGCCAGCAGTTCCGCGACAGGCTTTGCTAACTATGGCTACACCTTC | CASSSATGFANYGYTF
- | TRBJ2-1 | TRBD2 | TRBV5-8 | TGTGCCACGACCGGGACTAGCGGGTCGAGCTCCTACAATGAGCAGTTCTTC | CATTGTSGSSSYNEQFF
- | TRBJ1-1 | TRBD1 | TRBV4-1 | TGCGCCAGCAGCCAAGATCGGGACAGCCGAGCTTTCTTT | CASSQDRDSRAFF
- | TRBJ2-3 | TRBD2 | TRBV28 | TGTGCCAGCAGTTTACCCCCCGCTAGCGGGGGGGGTCCAGATACGCAGTATTTT | CASSLPPASGGGPDTQYF
- | TRBJ1-6 | TRBD1 | TRBV11-2 | TGTGCCAGTGACCTTGGACAGGGCTTTCAACAATCCCTCCACTTT | CASDLGQGFQQSLHF
- | TRBJ1-5 | - | TRBV7-9 | TGTGCCAGCAGCTTAGGCCCAGGGCTGGACCAGCCCCAGCATTTT | CASSLGPGLDQPQHF
- | TRBJ1-5 | TRBD1 | TRBV5-1 | TGCGCCAGCAGCTTGAGGACAGGGGGCCTGAGCAATCAGCCCCAGCATTTT | CASSLRTGGLSNQPQHF
- | TRBJ1-1 | TRBD1 | TRBV30 | TGTGCCTGGAGCGAGGGACAGGGCACTGAAGCTTTCTTT | CAWSEGQGTEAFF
- | TRBJ2-5 | TRBD1 | TRBV7-2 | TGTGCCAGCAGCTTAGACCGGGTGCAGGGGGCGCAGGAGACCCAGTACTTC | CASSLDRVQGAQETQYF
- | TRBJ1-2 | - | TRBV10-3 | TGTGCCATCAGTGAGGGGAGACGGGGGCTAGCTAACTATGGCTACACCTTC | CAISEGRRGLANYGYTF
- | TRBJ1-6 | TRBD1 | TRBV9 | TGTGCCAGCACGTTATCGGGGACAGAGAATTCACCCCTCCACTTT | CASTLSGTENSPLHF
- | TRBJ1-1 | - | TRBV5-6 | TGTGCCAGCAGCAAGGGACAAACGACTGAAGCTTTCTTT | CASSKGQTTEAFF
- | TRBJ2-5 | TRBD2 | TRBV4-1 | TGCGCCAGCAGTCTAGCGGGGGGAGAGACCCAGTACTTC | CASSLAGGETQYF
- | TRBJ2-1 | - | TRBV6-1 | TGTGCCAGCAGCGCTTCAGGGTGGAATGAGCAGTTCTTC | CASSASGWNEQFF
- | TRBJ2-1 | - | TRBV4-2 | TGTGCCAGCAGCCAAGAGGAGTACGGAACCAATGAGCAGTTCTTC | CASSQEEYGTNEQFF